Included here is one TCR beta chain sequence, with context. Antigen specificity is unknown. The data originate from a study of Ad26.COV2.S vaccination and SARS-CoV-2 variants. This CDR3 is built from 16 residues. Germline CDR1 and CDR2: SGHNT and YYREEE (reference sequence). V trimming: 4 bases; J trimming: 3 bases; junction bases outside the gene matches: 7. TCRdb's table, derived via immunoSEQ multiplex PCR, lists solely in-frame clones and lacks some. The sample lists 440,000 or so clones, 70% to 90% occurring once. Overall study results and limits: Individuals receiving vaccine had higher spike-specific TCR breadth than placebo recipients did.

Treatment given: about 20 received Ad26.COV2.S at low or high dose, single or two shots; 5 received placebo; per-sample allocation not given. Samples came from day 63 after the first vaccine or placebo injection. In Boston, the donor was an adult between 18-55 years of age. In the vaccine, an Ad26 vector expressed the SARS-CoV-2 spike of the Wuhan strain. This rearrangement joins TRBV5-4 to TRBJ2-1; 10 bases are a match to TRBD2. The starting material was peripheral blood, obtained in a trial of Ad26.COV2.S vaccine versus placebo. The TCR originated in a person aged 18-65 years who received the Ad26.COV2.S COVID-19 vaccine or a placebo. CDR3 bases: TGTGCCAGCAGCCCGTTACTAGCGGGACTCTACAATGAGCAGTTCTTC. This gives the protein CASSPLLAGLYNEQFF.